The source of this TCR beta chain is a study of blood T cell repertoires in COVID-19. Study details: Some COVID-19 samples were acute and others convalescent; all came from the United States, Italy and Spain. Sample material is recorded as cDNA or gDNA derived from T cells, B-cell-depleted T cells, or PBMCs.

TCRdb's table, derived via immunoSEQ multiplex PCR, lists solely in-frame clones and lacks some. The sample consists of 200,000 to 250,000 clones, about 81% of them appearing once. Trimming removed 11 bases from V and 7 bases from J; junction bases left unmatched: 19. There are 16 residues in the CDR3. CDR1 is MDHEN, CDR2 SYDVKM, per germline. The sample taken for sequencing was peripheral blood. The chain couples TRBV28 to TRBJ1-4, with 7 bases matching TRBD1. The source is an older woman with COVID-19, enrolled during active disease. In nucleotides, the CDR3 is TGTGCCGCGAAGCCAGGCGGGGACAGCTCGATTGAAAAACTGTTTTTT. It yields the protein CAAKPGGDSSIEKLFF.